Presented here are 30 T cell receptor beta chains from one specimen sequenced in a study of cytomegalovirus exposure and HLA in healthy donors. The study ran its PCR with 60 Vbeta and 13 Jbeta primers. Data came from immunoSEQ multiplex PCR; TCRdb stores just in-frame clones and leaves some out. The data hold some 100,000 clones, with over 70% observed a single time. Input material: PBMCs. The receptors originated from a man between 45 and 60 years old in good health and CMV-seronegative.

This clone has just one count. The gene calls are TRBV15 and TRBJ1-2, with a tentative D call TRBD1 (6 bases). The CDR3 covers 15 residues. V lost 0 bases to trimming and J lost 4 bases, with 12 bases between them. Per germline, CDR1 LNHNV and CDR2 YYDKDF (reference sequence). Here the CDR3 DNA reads TGTGCCACCAGCAGAGAAATTGGACAGTTCTATGGCTACACCTTC. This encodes CATSREIGQFYGYTF.

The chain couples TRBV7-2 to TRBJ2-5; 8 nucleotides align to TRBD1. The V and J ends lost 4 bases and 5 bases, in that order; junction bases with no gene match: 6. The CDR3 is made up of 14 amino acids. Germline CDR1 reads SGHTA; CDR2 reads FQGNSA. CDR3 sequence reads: CASSSAGGWETQYF. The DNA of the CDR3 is TGTGCCAGCAGCTCGGCAGGGGGCTGGGAGACCCAGTACTTC.

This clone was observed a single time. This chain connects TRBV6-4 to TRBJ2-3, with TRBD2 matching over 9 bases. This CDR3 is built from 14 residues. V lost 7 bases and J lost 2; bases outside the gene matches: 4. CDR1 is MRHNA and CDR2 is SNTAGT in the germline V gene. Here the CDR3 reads CASKSSGDTDTQYF. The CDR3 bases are TGTGCCAGCAAATCTAGCGGGGACACAGATACGCAGTATTTT.

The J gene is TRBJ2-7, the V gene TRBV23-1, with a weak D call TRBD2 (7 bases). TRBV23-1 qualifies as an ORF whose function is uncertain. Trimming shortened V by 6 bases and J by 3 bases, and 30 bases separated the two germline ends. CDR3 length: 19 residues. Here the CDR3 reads CASRQGGESLCFWGYEQYF. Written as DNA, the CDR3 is TGCGCCAGCAGGCAAGGGGGGGAGAGTCTCTGTTTCTGGGGCTACGAGCAGTACTTC.

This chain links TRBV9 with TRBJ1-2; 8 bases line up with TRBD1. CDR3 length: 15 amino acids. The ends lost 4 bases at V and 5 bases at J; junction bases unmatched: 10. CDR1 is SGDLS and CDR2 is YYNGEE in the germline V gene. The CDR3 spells CASSPNDWTGYGYTF. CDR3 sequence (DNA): TGTGCCAGCAGCCCCAACGATTGGACAGGGTATGGCTACACCTTC.

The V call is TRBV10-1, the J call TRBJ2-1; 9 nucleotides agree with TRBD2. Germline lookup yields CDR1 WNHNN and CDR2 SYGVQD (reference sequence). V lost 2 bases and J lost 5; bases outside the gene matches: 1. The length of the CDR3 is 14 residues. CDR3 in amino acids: CASSEGGGDNEQFF. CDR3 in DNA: TGCGCCAGCAGTGAGGGCGGGGGGGACAATGAGCAGTTCTTC.

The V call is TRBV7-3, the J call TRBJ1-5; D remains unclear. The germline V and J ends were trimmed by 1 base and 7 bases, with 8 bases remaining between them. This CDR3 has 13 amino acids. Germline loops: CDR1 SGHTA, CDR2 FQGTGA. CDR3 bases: TGTGCCAGCAGCTTAAGTGCGGGCCAGCCCCAGCATTTT. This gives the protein CASSLSAGQPQHF. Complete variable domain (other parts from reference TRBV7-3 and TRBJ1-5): GAGVSQTPSNKVTEKGKYVELRCDPISGHTALYWYRQSLGQGPEFLIYFQGTGAADDSGLPNDRFFAVRPEGSVSTLKIQRTERGDSAVYLCASSLSAGQPQHFGDGTRLSIL.

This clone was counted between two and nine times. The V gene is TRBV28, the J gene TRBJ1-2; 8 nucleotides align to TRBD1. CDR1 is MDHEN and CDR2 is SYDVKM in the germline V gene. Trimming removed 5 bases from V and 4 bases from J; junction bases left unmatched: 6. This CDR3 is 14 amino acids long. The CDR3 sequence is CASSLRQGSYGYTF. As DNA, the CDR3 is TGTGCCAGCAGTCTTAGACAGGGGAGCTATGGCTACACCTTC.

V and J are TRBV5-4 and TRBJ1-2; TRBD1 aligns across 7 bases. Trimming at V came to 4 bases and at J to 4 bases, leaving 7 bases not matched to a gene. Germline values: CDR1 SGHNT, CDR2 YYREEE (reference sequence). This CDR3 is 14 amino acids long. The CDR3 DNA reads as TGTGCCAGCAGCGAGGTACAGGGGCTCTATGGCTACACCTTC. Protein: CASSEVQGLYGYTF.

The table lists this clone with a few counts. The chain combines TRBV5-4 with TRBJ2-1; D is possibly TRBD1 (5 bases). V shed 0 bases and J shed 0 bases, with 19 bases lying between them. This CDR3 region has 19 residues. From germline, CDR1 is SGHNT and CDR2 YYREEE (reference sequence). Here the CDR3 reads CASSLAFRSPRGSYNEQFF. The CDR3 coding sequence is TGTGCCAGCAGCTTGGCCTTCAGGTCCCCTAGGGGCTCCTACAATGAGCAGTTCTTC.

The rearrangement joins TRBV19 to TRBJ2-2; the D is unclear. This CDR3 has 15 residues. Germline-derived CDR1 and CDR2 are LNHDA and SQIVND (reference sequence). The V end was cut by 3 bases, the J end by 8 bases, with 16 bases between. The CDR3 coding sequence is TGTGCCAGTAGTATCCGACTCCTCCGGAATGGGGAGCTGTTTTTT. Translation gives CASSIRLLRNGELFF.

The CDR3, as DNA: TGCGCCAGCAGTGGGACGTTAGCGGGAGTAACAGATACGCAGTATTTT. It encodes CASSGTLAGVTDTQYF. The rearrangement joins TRBV10-2 to TRBJ2-3; 9 bases agree with TRBD2. The ends lost 4 bases at V and 3 bases at J; junction bases unmatched: 8. CDR3 length: 16 residues. CDR1 is WSHSY, CDR2 SAAADI, per germline.

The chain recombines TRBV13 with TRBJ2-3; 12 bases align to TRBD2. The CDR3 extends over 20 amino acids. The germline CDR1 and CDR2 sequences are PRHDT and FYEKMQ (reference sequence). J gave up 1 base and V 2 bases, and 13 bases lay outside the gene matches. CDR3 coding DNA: TGTGCCAGCAGCTTACGTCGGCAGACTAGCGGGAGTGGGGGCACAGATACGCAGTATTTT. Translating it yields CASSLRRQTSGSGGTDTQYF.

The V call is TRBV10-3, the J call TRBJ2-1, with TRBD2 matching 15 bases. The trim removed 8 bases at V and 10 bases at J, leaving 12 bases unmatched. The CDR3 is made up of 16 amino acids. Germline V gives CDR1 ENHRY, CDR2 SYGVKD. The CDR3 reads CAIAGEVGTSGREQFF. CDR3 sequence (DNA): TGTGCCATCGCAGGGGAAGTGGGGACTAGCGGGAGGGAGCAGTTCTTC.

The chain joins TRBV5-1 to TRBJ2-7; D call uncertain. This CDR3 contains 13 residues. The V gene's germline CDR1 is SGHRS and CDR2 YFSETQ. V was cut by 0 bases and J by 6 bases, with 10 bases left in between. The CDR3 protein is CASSLAAGFEQYF. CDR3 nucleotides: TGCGCCAGCAGCTTGGCGGCAGGCTTCGAGCAGTACTTC.

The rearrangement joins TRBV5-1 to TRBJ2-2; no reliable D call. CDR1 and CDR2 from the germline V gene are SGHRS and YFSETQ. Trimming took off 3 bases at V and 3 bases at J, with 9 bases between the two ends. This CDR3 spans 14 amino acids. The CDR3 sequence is CASSWSGHTGELFF. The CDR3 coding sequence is TGCGCCAGCAGCTGGTCAGGCCACACCGGGGAGCTGTTTTTT.

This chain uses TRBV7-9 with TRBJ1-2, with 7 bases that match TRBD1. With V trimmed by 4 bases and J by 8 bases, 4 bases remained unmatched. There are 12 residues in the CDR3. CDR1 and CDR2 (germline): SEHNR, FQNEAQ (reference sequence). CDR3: CASSSLTGGYTF. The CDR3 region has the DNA TGTGCCAGCAGCTCCTTGACAGGGGGCTACACCTTC.

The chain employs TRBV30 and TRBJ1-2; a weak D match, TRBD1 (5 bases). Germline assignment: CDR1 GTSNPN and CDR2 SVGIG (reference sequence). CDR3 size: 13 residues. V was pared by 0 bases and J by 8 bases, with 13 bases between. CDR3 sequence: CAWSVFGAGGYTF. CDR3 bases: TGTGCCTGGAGTGTATTTGGGGCAGGAGGCTACACCTTC.

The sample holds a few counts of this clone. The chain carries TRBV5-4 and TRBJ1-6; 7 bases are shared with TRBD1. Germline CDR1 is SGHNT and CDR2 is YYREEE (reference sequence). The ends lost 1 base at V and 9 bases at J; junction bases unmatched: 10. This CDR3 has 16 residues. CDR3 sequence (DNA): TGTGCCAGCAGCTTGAGGGGGCAGGCCGCAGGTTCACCCCTCCACTTT. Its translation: CASSLRGQAAGSPLHF.

This CDR3 reads CASSLRGDTKEQFF. In DNA, the CDR3 is TGTGCCAGCAGCCTTCGGGGGGATACAAAGGAGCAGTTCTTC. V is TRBV14 and J is TRBJ2-1; TRBD2 matches 7 bases. Germline loops: CDR1 SGHDN, CDR2 FVKESK. CDR3 size: 14 residues. V dropped 4 bases and J dropped 10; count of bases not matched to a gene: 10. Full variable domain (remainder filled in from reference TRBV14 and TRBJ2-1): EAGVTQFPSHSVIEKGQTVTLRCDPISGHDNLYWYRRVMGKEIKFLLHFVKESKQDESGMPNNRFLAERTGGTYSTLKVQPAELEDSGVYFCASSLRGDTKEQFFGPGTRLTVL.

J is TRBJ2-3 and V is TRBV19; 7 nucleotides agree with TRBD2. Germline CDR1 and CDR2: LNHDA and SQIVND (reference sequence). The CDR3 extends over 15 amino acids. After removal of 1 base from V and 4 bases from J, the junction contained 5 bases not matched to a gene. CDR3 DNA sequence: TGTGCCAGTAGTATAGGCGGCGGGAGAGCAGATACGCAGTATTTT. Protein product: CASSIGGGRADTQYF.

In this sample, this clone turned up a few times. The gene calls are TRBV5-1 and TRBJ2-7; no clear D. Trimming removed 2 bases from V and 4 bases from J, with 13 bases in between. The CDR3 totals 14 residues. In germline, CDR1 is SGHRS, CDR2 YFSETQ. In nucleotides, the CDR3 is TGCGCCAGCAGCTTATTAGGCGGAGAATACGAGCAGTACTTC. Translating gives CASSLLGGEYEQYF. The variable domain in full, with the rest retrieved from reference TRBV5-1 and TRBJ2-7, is KAGVTQTPRYLIKTRGQQVTLSCSPISGHRSVSWYQQTPGQGLQFLFEYFSETQRNKGNFPGRFSGRQFSNSRSEMNVSTLELGDSALYLCASSLLGGEYEQYFGPGTRLTVT.

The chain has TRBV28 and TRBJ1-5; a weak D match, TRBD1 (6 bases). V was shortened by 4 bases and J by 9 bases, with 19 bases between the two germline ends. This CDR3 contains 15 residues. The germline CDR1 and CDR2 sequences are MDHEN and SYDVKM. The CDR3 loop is CASSSFGGQGGPQHF. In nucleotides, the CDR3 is TGTGCCAGCAGTTCCTTCGGGGGGCAAGGAGGGCCCCAGCATTTT.

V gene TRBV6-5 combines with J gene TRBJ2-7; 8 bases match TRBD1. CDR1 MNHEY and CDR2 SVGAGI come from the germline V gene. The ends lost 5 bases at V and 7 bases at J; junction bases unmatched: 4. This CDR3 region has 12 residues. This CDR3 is CASSPQGGEQYF. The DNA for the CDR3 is TGTGCCAGCAGTCCACAGGGGGGAGAGCAGTACTTC.

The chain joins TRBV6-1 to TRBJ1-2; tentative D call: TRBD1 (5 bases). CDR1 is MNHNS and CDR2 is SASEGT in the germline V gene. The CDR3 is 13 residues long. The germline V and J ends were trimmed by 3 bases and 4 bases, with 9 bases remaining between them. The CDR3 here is CASSESGAYGYTF. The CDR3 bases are TGTGCCAGCAGTGAGAGCGGGGCCTATGGCTACACCTTC.

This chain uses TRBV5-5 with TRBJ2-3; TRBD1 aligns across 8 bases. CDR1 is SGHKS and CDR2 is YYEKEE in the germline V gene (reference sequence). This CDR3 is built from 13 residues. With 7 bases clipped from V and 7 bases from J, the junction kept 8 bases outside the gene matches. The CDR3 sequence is CASSRGREYTQYF. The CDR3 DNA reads TGTGCCAGCTCCAGGGGGCGGGAATATACGCAGTATTTT.

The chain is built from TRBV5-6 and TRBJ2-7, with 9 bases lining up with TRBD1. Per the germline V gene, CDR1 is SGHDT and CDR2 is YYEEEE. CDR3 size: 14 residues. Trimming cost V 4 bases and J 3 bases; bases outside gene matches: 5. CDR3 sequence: CASSPGTGFYEQYF. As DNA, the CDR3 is TGTGCCAGCAGCCCCGGGACAGGGTTCTACGAGCAGTACTTC.

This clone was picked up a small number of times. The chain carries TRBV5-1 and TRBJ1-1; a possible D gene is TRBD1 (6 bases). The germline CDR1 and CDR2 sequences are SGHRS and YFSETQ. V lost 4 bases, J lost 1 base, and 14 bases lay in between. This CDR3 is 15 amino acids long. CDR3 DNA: TGCGCCAGCAGCCCCCACAGGGATTCGAACACTGAAGCTTTCTTT. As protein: CASSPHRDSNTEAFF. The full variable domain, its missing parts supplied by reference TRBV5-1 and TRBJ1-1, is KAGVTQTPRYLIKTRGQQVTLSCSPISGHRSVSWYQQTPGQGLQFLFEYFSETQRNKGNFPGRFSGRQFSNSRSEMNVSTLELGDSALYLCASSPHRDSNTEAFFGQGTRLTVV.

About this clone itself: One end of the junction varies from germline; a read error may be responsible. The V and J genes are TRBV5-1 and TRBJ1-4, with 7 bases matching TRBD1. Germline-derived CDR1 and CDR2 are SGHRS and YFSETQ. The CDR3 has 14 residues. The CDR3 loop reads CASSLAQGGEKLVF. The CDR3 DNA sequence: TGCGCCAGCAGCTTGGCGCAGGGGGGTGAAAAACTGGTTTTT.

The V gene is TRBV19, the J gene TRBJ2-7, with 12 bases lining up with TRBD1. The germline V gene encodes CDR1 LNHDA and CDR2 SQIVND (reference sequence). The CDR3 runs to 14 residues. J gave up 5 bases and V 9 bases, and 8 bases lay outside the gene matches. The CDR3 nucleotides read TGTGCCAGCCTCCGTGGGACAGGGGGCGACGAGCAGTACTTC. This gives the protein CASLRGTGGDEQYF.